This is a list of T cell receptor beta chains from one sample in a study of Ad26.COV2.S vaccination and SARS-CoV-2 variants. Sequencing used immunoSEQ multiplex PCR; TCRdb keeps in-frame clones, though not all of them. The sample yields about 480,000 clones, roughly 85% seen once. The sample consisted of peripheral blood, taken in a trial of Ad26.COV2.S vaccine versus placebo. Receptors originate from a person aged 18 to 59 who received the Ad26.COV2.S COVID-19 vaccine or a placebo. Each CDR3 is given with its conserved first and last residue. D genes are given only for firm matches. Rows give clone size only sometimes, using once, few, many, or a class for an expanded clone.

J gene	V gene	clone size	D gene	CDR3 DNA	CDR3 protein
TRBJ1-1	TRBV18	-	-	TGTGCCAGCTCCCCTAAACTGGGGACTGAAGCTTTCTTT	CASSPKLGTEAFF
TRBJ1-1	TRBV5-1	-	-	TGCGCCAGCAGCAGCAGGGCGCAGAACACTGAAGCTTTCTTT	CASSSRAQNTEAFF
TRBJ1-1	TRBV6-5	-	-	TGTGCCAGCAGCCATACACGAGGGGACACTGAAGCTTTCTTT	CASSHTRGDTEAFF
TRBJ2-6	TRBV5-6	-	-	TGTGCCAGCAGCTGGGGGGCTTTCTCTGGGGCCAACGTCCTGACTTTC	CASSWGAFSGANVLTF
TRBJ2-7	TRBV6-5	-	TRBD2	TGTGCCAGCAGGCTAGCGGGAGCGAACTACGAGCAGTACTTC	CASRLAGANYEQYF
TRBJ1-6	TRBV9	few	-	TGTGCCAGCAGCGTAGGGGGCAACTTAAATAATTCACCCCTCCACTTT	CASSVGGNLNNSPLHF
TRBJ2-1	TRBV6-5	few	TRBD1	TGTGCCAGCATGTGGGACAGGGCCCACAATGAGCAGTTCTTC	CASMWDRAHNEQFF
TRBJ2-1	TRBV5-4	-	-	TGTGCCAGCAGCTCCCGGACGGGATACAATGAGCAGTTCTTC	CASSSRTGYNEQFF
TRBJ2-5	TRBV7-9	-	TRBD2	TGTGCCAGCAGCCAAGGGACTAGCGGGAGGGGAGAGACCCAGTACTTC	CASSQGTSGRGETQYF
TRBJ2-7	TRBV7-2	-	TRBD1	TGTGCCAGCAGCTTAGTAGGGACAGGGGTGGTCGAGCAGTACTTC	CASSLVGTGVVEQYF
TRBJ1-1	TRBV30	-	-	TGTGCCTGGAGAAAAGACCCGACTACTGAAGCTTTCTTT	CAWRKDPTTEAFF
TRBJ2-7	TRBV28	-	-	TGTGCCAGCAGGCCGGGGGTCTCCTACGAGCAGTACTTC	CASRPGVSYEQYF
TRBJ2-5	TRBV7-9	-	-	TGTGCCAGCAGCTTTGCGGGCCAAGAGACCCAGTACTTC	CASSFAGQETQYF
TRBJ2-5	TRBV6-4	once	TRBD2	TGTGCCAGCAGTGAAGCAGCGGGAGGGCCTGAGACCCAGTACTTC	CASSEAAGGPETQYF
TRBJ1-2	TRBV30	few	-	TGTGCCTGGAGTCGGGACGGAAAGGGCTACACCTTC	CAWSRDGKGYTF
TRBJ2-5	TRBV6-5	-	-	TGTGCCAGCAGTTACTCCGGTCAAGAGACCCAGTACTTC	CASSYSGQETQYF
TRBJ1-2	TRBV19	few	-	TGTGCCAGTAGTATCGACCGGCGACAGGCAGCTAACTATGGCTACACCTTC	CASSIDRRQAANYGYTF
TRBJ2-1	TRBV27	-	-	TGTGCCAGCAGTCCCAACCGACTTGGCGGGAATGAGCAGTTCTTC	CASSPNRLGGNEQFF
TRBJ1-5	TRBV7-9	few	-	TGTGCCAGCAGCTTGTACCACTCGCCCCAGCATTTT	CASSLYHSPQHF
TRBJ1-2	TRBV7-8	few	-	TGTGCCAGCAGCCAAGAGGGGATTAACTATGGCTACACCTTC	CASSQEGINYGYTF
TRBJ1-5	TRBV2	-	-	TGTGCCAGCAGTGTGGTGTCTCATCAGCCCCAGCATTTT	CASSVVSHQPQHF
TRBJ2-1	TRBV5-6	-	TRBD2	TGTGCCAGCAGCTTCCGGACTAGCGGGAGTAGGAATGAGCAGTTCTTC	CASSFRTSGSRNEQFF
TRBJ2-2	TRBV3-1/TRBV3-2	few	TRBD1	TGTGCCAGCAGCCAAGTTACAGGGGGTAACACCGGGGAGCTGTTTTTT	CASSQVTGGNTGELFF
TRBJ1-1	TRBV6-5	-	-	TGTGCACATGGAGAGACAGCGAACACTGAAGCTTTCTTT	CAHGETANTEAFF
TRBJ2-7	TRBV15	once	-	TGTGCCACCAGCCGGGACCCGAGGGCGTACGAGCAGTACTTC	CATSRDPRAYEQYF
TRBJ1-1	TRBV28	-	-	TGTGCCAGCAGCCCCGTGGTCATGAACACTGAAGCTTTCTTT	CASSPVVMNTEAFF
TRBJ1-5	TRBV19	-	-	TGTGCCAGTAGTATAGGACGGACTTTCAATCAGCCCCAGCATTTT	CASSIGRTFNQPQHF
TRBJ2-7	TRBV12-3/TRBV12-4	-	-	TGTGCCAGCAGCCGGGCGGATATGTACGAGCAGTACTTC	CASSRADMYEQYF
TRBJ2-2	TRBV6-5	-	-	TGTGCCAGCGGCCGGGGCACCGGGGAGCTGTTTTTT	CASGRGTGELFF
TRBJ1-5	TRBV6-2/TRBV6-3	-	-	TGTGCCAGCAGTTTCCAGGACAAGTATAGCAATCAGCCCCAGCATTTT	CASSFQDKYSNQPQHF
TRBJ1-4	TRBV19	-	TRBD1	TGTGCCAGTAGCAAAGGGGGCTTTAATGAAAAACTGTTTTTT	CASSKGGFNEKLFF
TRBJ2-2	TRBV6-4	once	-	TGTGCCAGCAGTGAACAAAGGGGAACCGGGGAGCTGTTTTTT	CASSEQRGTGELFF
TRBJ2-7	TRBV30	-	TRBD1	TGTGCCTGGAGCTCGGACAGGGTCCCCTACGAGCAGTACTTC	CAWSSDRVPYEQYF
TRBJ2-1	TRBV27	-	TRBD1	TGTGCCAGCAGTTTCTATAGGGGACAGGGGATCAATGAGCAGTTCTTC	CASSFYRGQGINEQFF
TRBJ1-5	TRBV7-9	-	TRBD1	TGTGCCAGCAGCTCAGATACAGGGGCCAATCAGCCCCAGCATTTT	CASSSDTGANQPQHF
TRBJ1-5	TRBV28	-	-	TGTGCCAGCAGTTTGGTGGGAAGCAATCAGCCCCAGCATTTT	CASSLVGSNQPQHF
TRBJ2-5	TRBV5-1	-	-	TGCGCCAGCAGCTTGGACCGTCTCCAAGAGACCCAGTACTTC	CASSLDRLQETQYF
TRBJ2-5	TRBV7-2	-	TRBD2	TGTGCCAGCAGCTTGTTAGCGGGAACAGAGACCCAGTACTTC	CASSLLAGTETQYF
TRBJ1-2	TRBV29-1	-	-	TGCAGCGTTGAAAGGGGGTATGGCTACACCTTC	CSVERGYGYTF
TRBJ1-2	TRBV19	-	TRBD1	TGTGCCAGTAGATTCCTCGGACAGGGAGGGAGTGGGGACTATGGCTACACCTTC	CASRFLGQGGSGDYGYTF
TRBJ1-1	TRBV7-9	once	-	TGTGCCAGCAGCTTGAGACAGAACACTGAAGCTTTCTTT	CASSLRQNTEAFF
TRBJ1-1	TRBV29-1	-	-	TGCAGCGTCGCTAATTCGGGGAACACTGAAGCTTTCTTT	CSVANSGNTEAFF
TRBJ2-3	TRBV7-6	-	TRBD2	TGTGCCAGCAGCCGCTTGACTAGCGGACCTAGCACAGATACGCAGTATTTT	CASSRLTSGPSTDTQYF
TRBJ2-3	TRBV13	-	-	TGTGCCAGCAGCTCCTCCAATGCCCGGACACAAAGCAGCCCAGATACGCAGTATTTT	CASSSSNARTQSSPDTQYF
TRBJ2-5	TRBV25-1	-	-	TGTGCCAGCAGTCAAGGGGGGGCAGGGGAGACCCAGTACTTC	CASSQGGAGETQYF
TRBJ2-7	TRBV29-1	-	TRBD1	TGCAGCGTCGAGAGGACAGGGAGCTACGAGCAGTACTTC	CSVERTGSYEQYF
TRBJ2-1	TRBV10-3	-	TRBD2	TGTGCCATCGATCAAGGATACGGGAGGACTGAGCAGTTCTTC	CAIDQGYGRTEQFF
TRBJ1-4	TRBV28	-	TRBD1	TGTGCCAGCAGTCCCACCACCGGGACAGGAGGAGGAAAACTGTTTTTT	CASSPTTGTGGGKLFF
TRBJ1-1	TRBV6-2/TRBV6-3	-	-	TGTGCCAGCAGTTTCCTCACAAACACTGAAGCTTTCTTT	CASSFLTNTEAFF
TRBJ1-2	TRBV5-4	-	-	TGTGCCAGCAGCTTGGCCGGCCCGGCATCGGATGGCTACACCTTC	CASSLAGPASDGYTF
TRBJ1-2	TRBV5-1	-	-	TGCGCCAGCAGCTTGGATGGGGGGAACTATGGCTACACCTTC	CASSLDGGNYGYTF
TRBJ1-4	TRBV5-1	-	-	TGCGCCAGCAGCTTGACAGGAACTAATGAAAAACTGTTTTTT	CASSLTGTNEKLFF
TRBJ2-7	TRBV7-8	-	TRBD1	TGTGCCAGCAGCTTAGCGCAAGACAGGGGGTTCGAGCAGTACTTC	CASSLAQDRGFEQYF
TRBJ2-2	TRBV5-6	-	TRBD1	TGTGCCAGCAGCTTGGACAGGGGGCGCCGTCCCGGGGAGCTGTTTTTT	CASSLDRGRRPGELFF